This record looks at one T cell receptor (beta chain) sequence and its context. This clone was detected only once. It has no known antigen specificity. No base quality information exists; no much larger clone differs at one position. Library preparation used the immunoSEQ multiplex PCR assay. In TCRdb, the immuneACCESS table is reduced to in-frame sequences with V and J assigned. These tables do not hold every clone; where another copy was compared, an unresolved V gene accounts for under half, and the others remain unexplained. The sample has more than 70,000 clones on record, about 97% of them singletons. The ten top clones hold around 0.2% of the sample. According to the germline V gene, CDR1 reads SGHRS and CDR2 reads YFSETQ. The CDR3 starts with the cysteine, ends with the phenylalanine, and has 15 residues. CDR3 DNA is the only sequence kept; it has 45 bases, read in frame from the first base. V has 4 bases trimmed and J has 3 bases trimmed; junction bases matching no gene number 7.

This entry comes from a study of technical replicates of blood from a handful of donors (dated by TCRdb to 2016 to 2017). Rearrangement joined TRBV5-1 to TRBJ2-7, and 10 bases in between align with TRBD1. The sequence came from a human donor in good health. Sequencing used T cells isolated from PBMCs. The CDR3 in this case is CASSLGQGFVYEQYF. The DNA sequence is TGCGCCAGCAGCCTGGGACAGGGGTTTGTCTACGAGCAGTACTTC.